These 23 T cell receptor beta chains originate from one sample sequenced in a study of blood T cell repertoires in COVID-19. Here immunoSEQ multiplex PCR was the method, and the copy in TCRdb shows in-frame clones only, minus some. This table holds about 200,000 clones, over 75% found once. The sequencing input was peripheral blood. The source is a man aged 45-60 years with acute or convalescent COVID-19.

J is TRBJ1-2 and V is TRBV7-2; D call uncertain. V dropped 3 bases and J dropped 7 bases, with 21 bases sitting between them. This CDR3 contains 16 residues. Looked up from germline, CDR1 is SGHTA and CDR2 is FQGNSA. For the CDR3, the DNA is TGTGCCAGCAGCTTCGATTCGGTGGTCAGGCACGCTGGCTACACCTTC. Protein: CASSFDSVVRHAGYTF.

Notes on this clone: This specimen includes other DNA sequences encoding the same CDR3. The V gene is TRBV5-1, the J gene TRBJ2-1; D unclear. This CDR3 is built from 13 residues. Between the trimmed V and J ends, which lost 0 bases and 7 bases, there was a span of 8 bases. Germline CDR1 SGHRS, CDR2 YFSETQ. The CDR3 DNA reads as TGCGCCAGCAGCTTGGGGCAGATAAATGAGCAGTTCTTC. It is translated as CASSLGQINEQFF.

The J gene is TRBJ1-6, the V gene TRBV30; 10 bases are a match to TRBD1. The CDR3 extends over 15 amino acids. Germline V gene data show CDR1 as GTSNPN and CDR2 as SVGIG (reference sequence). The V segment lost 5 bases and the J segment 8 bases; nucleotides outside the gene matches: 9. DNA for the CDR3: TGTGCCTGGCGACCCTGGACAGGGGGGGATTCACCCCTCCACTTT. It codes for CAWRPWTGGDSPLHF.

This chain connects TRBV5-1 to TRBJ2-7; D not certain. CDR3 size: 11 residues. Germline lookup yields CDR1 SGHRS and CDR2 YFSETQ. V lost 2 bases and J 3 bases, leaving 3 bases between the germline ends. CDR3 sequence reads: CASSFNYEQYF. DNA of the CDR3: TGCGCCAGCAGCTTCAACTACGAGCAGTACTTC.

This clone came up once. The rearrangement uses TRBV6-5 and TRBJ1-2, with 9 bases matching TRBD1. Germline assignment: CDR1 MNHEY and CDR2 SVGAGI. The CDR3 is made up of 15 amino acids. The V segment lost 2 bases and the J segment 3 bases; nucleotides outside the gene matches: 4. In DNA form, the CDR3 reads TGTGCCAGCAGTTACCTACAGGGGGCCGACTATGGCTACACCTTC. Translation: CASSYLQGADYGYTF.

The chain uses TRBV3-1 (or the pseudogene TRBV3-2) and TRBJ1-6; a weak D match, TRBD1 (5 bases). This CDR3 has 15 amino acids. The germline gives CDR1 LGHDT, CDR2 YNNKEL (reference sequence). V gave up 1 base and J gave up 5 bases, with 9 bases separating them. CDR3 DNA: TGTGCCAGCAGCCAAGCCGTGACAGATAATTCACCCCTCCACTTT. Amino acid sequence: CASSQAVTDNSPLHF.

Here the CDR3 reads CASRGGLGNQPQHF. Here the CDR3 DNA reads TGTGCCAGCAGGGGGGGATTGGGCAATCAGCCCCAGCATTTT. The rearrangement joins TRBV6-5 to TRBJ1-5, with a weak D call TRBD1 (5 bases). The CDR3 runs to 14 residues. V was clipped by 6 bases and J by 2 bases, with 11 bases between them. Germline lookup yields CDR1 MNHEY and CDR2 SVGAGI.

V is TRBV19 and J is TRBJ1-1; TRBD1 might be the D (5 bases). The germline V gene encodes CDR1 LNHDA and CDR2 SQIVND (reference sequence). This CDR3 spans 15 amino acids. V was clipped by 1 base and J by 1 base, with 10 bases between them. The CDR3 DNA reads as TGTGCCAGTAGTATAGGACAGACTCAGAACACTGAAGCTTTCTTT. Translated: CASSIGQTQNTEAFF.

This clone was counted a single time. The CDR3 reads CASSFIGTVENEQYF. CDR3 bases: TGTGCCAGCAGCTTCATCGGGACAGTTGAGAACGAGCAGTACTTC. V is TRBV5-6 and J is TRBJ2-7; 7 nucleotides agree with TRBD1. The V segment lost 2 bases and the J segment 5 bases; nucleotides outside the gene matches: 10. CDR1 SGHDT and CDR2 YYEEEE come from the germline V gene. This CDR3 is 15 amino acids long.

The rearrangement joins TRBV6-6 to TRBJ1-5; D unclear. The CDR3 loop spans 13 amino acids. The V gene lost 5 bases and the J gene lost 4 bases, with 9 bases spanning the gap. Germline V lookup: CDR1 MNHNY, CDR2 SVGAGI (reference sequence). The CDR3 coding sequence is TGTGCCAGCAGTACCCAACAAAATCAGCCCCAGCATTTT. This sequence encodes CASSTQQNQPQHF.

The chain joins TRBV9 to TRBJ1-6; tentative D call: TRBD1 (5 bases). Germline-derived CDR1 and CDR2 are SGDLS and YYNGEE. The CDR3 extends over 24 amino acids. Trimming stripped 0 bases from V and 0 bases from J, with 31 bases between. CDR3 in DNA: TGTGCCAGCAGCGTAGTTTTAAGGGGCCAAGGGGAAAAGGACCGAAGCTCCTATAATTCACCCCTCCACTTT. Translating gives CASSVVLRGQGEKDRSSYNSPLHF.

This clone was counted a single time. The J gene is TRBJ1-2, the V gene TRBV6-5; D gene unclear. The CDR3 is 16 amino acids. Germline lookup yields CDR1 MNHEY and CDR2 SVGAGI. Trimming left V 2 bases short and J 4 bases short, with 17 bases between. CDR3 region: CASSYGPSPGVYGYTF. The CDR3 DNA reads as TGTGCCAGCAGTTACGGCCCTAGCCCTGGCGTCTATGGCTACACCTTC.

V gene TRBV7-7 combines with J gene TRBJ2-5, with a weak D call TRBD1 (5 bases). The V and J ends lost 4 bases and 5 bases respectively, with 14 bases between them. The CDR3 length is 14 residues. CDR1 is SSHAT and CDR2 is FNYEAQ in the germline V gene (reference sequence). The CDR3 protein is CASSSSGSSETQYF. The CDR3, as DNA: TGTGCCAGCAGCTCCTCAGGGTCGTCGGAGACCCAGTACTTC.

The chain uses TRBV27 and TRBJ1-1, with 10 bases identical to TRBD1. There are 14 residues in the CDR3. CDR1 MNHEY and CDR2 SMNVEV come from the germline V gene (reference sequence). Germline trimming cut 6 bases from V and 5 bases from J; bases unmatched to any gene: 6. The CDR3 nucleotides are TGTGCCAGCAGCTCGGGACAGGGGACGACTGAAGCTTTCTTT. As protein: CASSSGQGTTEAFF.

V is TRBV6-5 and J is TRBJ1-2; D may be TRBD1 (6 bases). There are 13 residues in the CDR3. The germline gives CDR1 MNHEY, CDR2 SVGAGI. V was cut by 5 bases and J by 2 bases, with 9 bases left in between. The CDR3 spells CASSKQGNYGYTF. The CDR3 DNA follows: TGTGCCAGCAGTAAACAGGGAAACTATGGCTACACCTTC.

This chain uses TRBV6-2 or TRBV6-3 with TRBJ1-2, with D perhaps TRBD1 (5 bases). Germline lookup yields CDR1 MNHEY and CDR2 SVGEGT. The ends were cut back, 5 bases at V and 5 bases at J, with 9 bases in the middle. The CDR3 spans 12 residues. Here the CDR3 reads CASSGALYGYTF. The CDR3 coding sequence is TGTGCCAGCAGTGGGGCCTTATATGGCTACACCTTC.

This rearrangement joins TRBV12-5 to TRBJ1-2; 7 bases align to TRBD1. CDR1 is LGHNT and CDR2 is FRNRAP in the germline V gene. V gave up 7 bases and J gave up 4 bases; unmatched junction bases: 3. The CDR3 sequence is 12 residues long. The CDR3 DNA reads as TGTGCTAGTGCCCGGGACAGCTATGGCTACACCTTC. Residues: CASARDSYGYTF.

In this sample, this clone turned up a few times. The sample carries other DNA sequences with the same CDR3. J is TRBJ1-5 and V is TRBV3-1 (or the pseudogene TRBV3-2), with 7 bases that match TRBD1. Germline trimming cut 1 base from V and 0 bases from J; bases unmatched to any gene: 3. Germline V CDR1 and CDR2: LGHDT, YNNKEL (reference sequence). The CDR3 loop spans 16 amino acids. CDR3 in DNA: TGTGCCAGCAGCCAAGCAGGGGGTTATAGCAATCAGCCCCAGCATTTT. Translation gives CASSQAGGYSNQPQHF.

The V gene is TRBV18, the J gene TRBJ2-7; 8 nucleotides align to TRBD1. V shed 1 base, J shed 0 bases, and the junction held 5 bases outside the gene matches. Germline lookup yields CDR1 KGHSH and CDR2 LQKENI. This CDR3 has 16 amino acids. The DNA of the CDR3 is TGTGCCAGCTCACCACGACAGGGGAAGAGCTCCTACGAGCAGTACTTC. This gives the protein CASSPRQGKSSYEQYF.

The V gene is TRBV5-1, the J gene TRBJ2-7; D is perhaps TRBD2 (6 bases). The germline V gene encodes CDR1 SGHRS and CDR2 YFSETQ. Trimming shortened V by 4 bases and J by 2 bases, and 22 bases separated the two germline ends. The CDR3 totals 17 residues. CDR3 DNA: TGCGCCAGCAGCCCTGGTTTCACCGGGACTTCGACCTACGAGCAGTACTTC. It encodes CASSPGFTGTSTYEQYF.

In its sample, this clone was seen once. V is TRBV5-1 and J is TRBJ1-1; no clear D. There are 15 residues in the CDR3. The ends were cut back, 5 bases at V and 4 bases at J, with 18 bases in the middle. Germline lookup yields CDR1 SGHRS and CDR2 YFSETQ. CDR3 coding DNA: TGCGCCAGCAGGTTACAATGGTCGGGGTCCACTGAAGCTTTCTTT. Translating it yields CASRLQWSGSTEAFF.

The rearrangement joins TRBV6-1 to TRBJ2-2; 7 nucleotides line up with TRBD1. The CDR3 runs 16 residues. V shed 1 base and J 6 bases; nucleotides not matched to a gene: 8. Looked up from germline, CDR1 is MNHNS and CDR2 is SASEGT. In DNA form, the CDR3 reads TGTGCCAGCAGTGAAGGTCAAGGGGGCCGCGCCGGGGAGCTGTTTTTT. It translates to CASSEGQGGRAGELFF.

This clone appeared once. The rearrangement joins TRBV6-6 to TRBJ1-2; 9 bases are a match to TRBD1. Germline values: CDR1 MNHNY, CDR2 SVGAGI (reference sequence). Unmatched junction bases numbered 5, after V lost 7 bases and J lost 5 bases. The CDR3 runs to 13 residues. CDR3 loop: CASTPGTGYGYTF. CDR3 in DNA: TGTGCCAGCACCCCTGGGACAGGGTATGGCTACACCTTC.